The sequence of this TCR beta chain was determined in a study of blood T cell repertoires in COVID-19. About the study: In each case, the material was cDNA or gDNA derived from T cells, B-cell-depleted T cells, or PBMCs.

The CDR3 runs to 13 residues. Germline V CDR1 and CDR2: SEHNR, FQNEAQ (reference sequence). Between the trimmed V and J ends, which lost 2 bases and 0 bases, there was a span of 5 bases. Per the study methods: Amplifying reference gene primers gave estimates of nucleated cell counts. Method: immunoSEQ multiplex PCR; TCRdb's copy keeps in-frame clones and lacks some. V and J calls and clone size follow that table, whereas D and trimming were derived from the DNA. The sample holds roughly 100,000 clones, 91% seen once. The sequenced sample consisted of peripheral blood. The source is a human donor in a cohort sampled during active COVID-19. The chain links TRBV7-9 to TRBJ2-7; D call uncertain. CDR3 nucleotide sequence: TGTGCCAGCAGCTTAAGCACCTCCTACGAGCAGTACTTC. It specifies CASSLSTSYEQYF.